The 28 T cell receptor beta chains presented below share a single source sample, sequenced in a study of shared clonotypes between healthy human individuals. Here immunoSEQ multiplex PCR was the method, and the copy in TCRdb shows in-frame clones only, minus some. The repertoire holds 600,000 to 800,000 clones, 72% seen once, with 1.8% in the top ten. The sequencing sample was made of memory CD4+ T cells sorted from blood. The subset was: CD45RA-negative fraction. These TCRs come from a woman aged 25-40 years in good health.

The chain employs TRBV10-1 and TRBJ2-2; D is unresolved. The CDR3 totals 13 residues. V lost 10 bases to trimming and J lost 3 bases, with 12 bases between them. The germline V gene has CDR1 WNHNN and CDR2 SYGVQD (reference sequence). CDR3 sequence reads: CATDLCHTGELFF. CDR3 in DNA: TGCGCCACCGATTTATGCCACACCGGGGAGCTGTTTTTT.

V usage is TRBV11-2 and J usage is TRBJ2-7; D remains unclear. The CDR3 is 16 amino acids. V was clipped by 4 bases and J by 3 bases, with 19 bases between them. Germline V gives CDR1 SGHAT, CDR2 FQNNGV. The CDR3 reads CASSSTAYGRNYEQYF. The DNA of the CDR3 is TGTGCCAGCAGCTCCACCGCGTACGGACGGAACTACGAGCAGTACTTC.

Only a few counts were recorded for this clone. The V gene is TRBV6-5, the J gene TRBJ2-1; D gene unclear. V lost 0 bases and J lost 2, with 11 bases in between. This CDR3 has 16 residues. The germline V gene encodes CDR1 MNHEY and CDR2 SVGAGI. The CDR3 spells CASSYSSDLAYNEQFF. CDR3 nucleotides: TGTGCCAGCAGTTACTCGAGTGATCTAGCCTACAATGAGCAGTTCTTC.

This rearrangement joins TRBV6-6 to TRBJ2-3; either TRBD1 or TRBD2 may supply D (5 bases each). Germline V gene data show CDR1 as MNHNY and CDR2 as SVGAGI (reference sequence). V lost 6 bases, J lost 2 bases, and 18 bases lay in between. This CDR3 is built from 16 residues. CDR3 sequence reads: CASSNQEVGTTDTQYF. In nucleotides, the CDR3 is TGTGCCAGCAGCAACCAAGAGGTCGGGACCACAGATACGCAGTATTTT.

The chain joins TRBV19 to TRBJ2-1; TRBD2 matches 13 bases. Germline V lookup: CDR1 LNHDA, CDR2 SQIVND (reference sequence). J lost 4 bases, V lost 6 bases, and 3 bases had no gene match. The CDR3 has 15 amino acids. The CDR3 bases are TGTGCCAGTAGGAAACTAGCGGGAGGGTACAATGAGCAGTTCTTC. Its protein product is CASRKLAGGYNEQFF.

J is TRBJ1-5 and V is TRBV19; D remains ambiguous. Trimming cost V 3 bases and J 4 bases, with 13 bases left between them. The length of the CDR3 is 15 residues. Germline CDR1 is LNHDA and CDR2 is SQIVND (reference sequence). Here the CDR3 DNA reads TGTGCCAGTAGTATGGGTCTCGAGTATAATCAGCCCCAGCATTTT. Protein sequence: CASSMGLEYNQPQHF.

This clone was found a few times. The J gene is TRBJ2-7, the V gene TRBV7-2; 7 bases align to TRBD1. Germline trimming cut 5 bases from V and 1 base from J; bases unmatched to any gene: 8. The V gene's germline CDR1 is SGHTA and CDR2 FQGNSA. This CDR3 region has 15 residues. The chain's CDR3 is CASSEGASGSYEQYF. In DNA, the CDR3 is TGTGCCAGCAGCGAGGGGGCCAGCGGATCCTACGAGCAGTACTTC.

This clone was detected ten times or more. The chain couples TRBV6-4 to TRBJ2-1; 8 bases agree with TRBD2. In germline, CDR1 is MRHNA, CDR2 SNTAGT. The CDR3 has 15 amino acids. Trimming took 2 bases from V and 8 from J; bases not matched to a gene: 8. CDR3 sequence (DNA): TGTGCCAGCAGTGACATGGCGGGAGGACGCGATGAGCAGTTCTTC. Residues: CASSDMAGGRDEQFF.

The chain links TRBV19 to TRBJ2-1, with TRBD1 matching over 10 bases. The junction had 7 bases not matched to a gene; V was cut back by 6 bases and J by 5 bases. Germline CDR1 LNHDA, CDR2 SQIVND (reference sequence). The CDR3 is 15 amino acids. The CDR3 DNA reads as TGTGCCAGTAGATCCGGGACAGGGGTGAACAATGAGCAGTTCTTC. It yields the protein CASRSGTGVNNEQFF.

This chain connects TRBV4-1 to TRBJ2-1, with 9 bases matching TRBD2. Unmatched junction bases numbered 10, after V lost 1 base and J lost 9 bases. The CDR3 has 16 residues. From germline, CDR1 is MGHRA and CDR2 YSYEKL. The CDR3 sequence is CASSQGEASGKIEQFF. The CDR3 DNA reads TGCGCCAGCAGCCAAGGTGAGGCTAGCGGGAAGATTGAGCAGTTCTTC.

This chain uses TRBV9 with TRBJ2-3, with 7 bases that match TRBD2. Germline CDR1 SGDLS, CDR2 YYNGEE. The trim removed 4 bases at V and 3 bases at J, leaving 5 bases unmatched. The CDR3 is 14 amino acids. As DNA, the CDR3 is TGTGCCAGCAGCTATGGGGGAGGGACAGATACGCAGTATTTT. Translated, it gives CASSYGGGTDTQYF.

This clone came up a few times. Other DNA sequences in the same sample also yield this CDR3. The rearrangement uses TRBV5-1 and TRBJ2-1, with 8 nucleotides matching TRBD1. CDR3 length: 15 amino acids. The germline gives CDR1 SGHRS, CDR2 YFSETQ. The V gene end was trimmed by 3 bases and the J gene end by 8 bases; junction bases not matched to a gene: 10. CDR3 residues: CASSYRGLGRDEQFF. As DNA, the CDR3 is TGCGCCAGCAGCTACAGGGGGTTGGGCAGGGATGAGCAGTTCTTC. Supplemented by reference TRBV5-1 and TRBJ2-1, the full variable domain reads KAGVTQTPRYLIKTRGQQVTLSCSPISGHRSVSWYQQTPGQGLQFLFEYFSETQRNKGNFPGRFSGRQFSNSRSEMNVSTLELGDSALYLCASSYRGLGRDEQFFGPGTRLTVL.

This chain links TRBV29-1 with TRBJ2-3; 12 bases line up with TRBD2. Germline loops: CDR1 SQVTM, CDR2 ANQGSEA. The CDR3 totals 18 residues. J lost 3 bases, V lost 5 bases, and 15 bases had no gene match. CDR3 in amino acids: CSVQRLAGDVLFTDTQYF. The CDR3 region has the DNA TGCAGCGTTCAAAGACTAGCGGGAGATGTGTTGTTTACAGATACGCAGTATTTT.

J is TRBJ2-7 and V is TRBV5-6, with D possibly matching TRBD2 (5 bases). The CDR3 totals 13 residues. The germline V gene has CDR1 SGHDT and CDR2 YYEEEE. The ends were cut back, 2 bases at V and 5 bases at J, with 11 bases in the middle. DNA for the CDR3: TGTGCCAGCAGCTTAGCGGACCGGAACGAGCAGTACTTC. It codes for CASSLADRNEQYF.

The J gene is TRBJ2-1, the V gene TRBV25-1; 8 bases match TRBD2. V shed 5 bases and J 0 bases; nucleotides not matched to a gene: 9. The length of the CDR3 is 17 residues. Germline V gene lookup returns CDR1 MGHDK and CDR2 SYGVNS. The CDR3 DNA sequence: TGTGCCAGCAGTCCCTACGGGGGGGATCTCTCCTACAATGAGCAGTTCTTC. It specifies CASSPYGGDLSYNEQFF.

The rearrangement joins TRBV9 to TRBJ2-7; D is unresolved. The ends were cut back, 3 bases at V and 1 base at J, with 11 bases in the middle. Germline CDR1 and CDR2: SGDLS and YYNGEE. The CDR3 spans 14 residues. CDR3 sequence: CASSESPDSYEQYF. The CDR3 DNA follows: TGTGCCAGCAGCGAGAGCCCGGATTCCTACGAGCAGTACTTC.

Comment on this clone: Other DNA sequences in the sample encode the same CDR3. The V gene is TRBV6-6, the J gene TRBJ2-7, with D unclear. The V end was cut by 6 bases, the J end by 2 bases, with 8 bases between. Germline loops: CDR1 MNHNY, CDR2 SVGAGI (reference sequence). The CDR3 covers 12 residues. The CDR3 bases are TGTGCCAGCAGGGACCGAGCCTACGAGCAGTACTTC. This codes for CASRDRAYEQYF.

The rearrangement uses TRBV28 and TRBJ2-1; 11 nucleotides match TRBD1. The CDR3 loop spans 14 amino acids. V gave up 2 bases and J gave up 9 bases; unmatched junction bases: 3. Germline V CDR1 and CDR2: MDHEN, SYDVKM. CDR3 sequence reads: CASSLVGQGAEQFF. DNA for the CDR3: TGTGCCAGCAGTTTAGTCGGACAGGGGGCTGAGCAGTTCTTC.

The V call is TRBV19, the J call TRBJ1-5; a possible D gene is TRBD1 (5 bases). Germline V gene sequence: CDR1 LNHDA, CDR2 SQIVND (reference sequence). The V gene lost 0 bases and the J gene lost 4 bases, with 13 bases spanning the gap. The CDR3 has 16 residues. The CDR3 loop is CASSIDSRGGNQPQHF. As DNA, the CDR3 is TGTGCCAGTAGTATAGATTCGAGGGGCGGTAATCAGCCCCAGCATTTT.

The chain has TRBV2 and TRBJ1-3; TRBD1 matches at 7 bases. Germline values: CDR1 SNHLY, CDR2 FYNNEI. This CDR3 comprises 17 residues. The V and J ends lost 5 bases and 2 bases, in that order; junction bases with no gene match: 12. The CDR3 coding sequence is TGTGCCAGCAGTTCCAGGACAGGACTCTACCCTGGAAACACCATATATTTT. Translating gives CASSSRTGLYPGNTIYF.

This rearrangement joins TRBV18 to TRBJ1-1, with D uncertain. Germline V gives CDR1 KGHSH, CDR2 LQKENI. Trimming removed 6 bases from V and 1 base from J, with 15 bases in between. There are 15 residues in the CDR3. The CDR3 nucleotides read TGTGCCAGCTCCCCTAATTGGGCCCAGAACACTGAAGCTTTCTTT. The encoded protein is CASSPNWAQNTEAFF.

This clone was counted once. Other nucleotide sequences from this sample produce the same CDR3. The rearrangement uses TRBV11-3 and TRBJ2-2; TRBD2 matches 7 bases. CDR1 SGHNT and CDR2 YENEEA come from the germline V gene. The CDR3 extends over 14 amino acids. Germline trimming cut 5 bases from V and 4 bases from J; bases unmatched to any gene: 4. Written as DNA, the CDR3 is TGTGCCAGCAGCCTAGGCGGGGGCACCGGGGAGCTGTTTTTT. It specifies CASSLGGGTGELFF.

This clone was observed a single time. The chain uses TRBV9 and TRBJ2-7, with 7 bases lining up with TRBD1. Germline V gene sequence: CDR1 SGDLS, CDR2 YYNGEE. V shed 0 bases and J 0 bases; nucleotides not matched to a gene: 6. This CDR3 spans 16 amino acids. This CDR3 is CASSVEGTASSYEQYF. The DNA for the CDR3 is TGTGCCAGCAGCGTAGAGGGGACAGCTAGCTCCTACGAGCAGTACTTC.

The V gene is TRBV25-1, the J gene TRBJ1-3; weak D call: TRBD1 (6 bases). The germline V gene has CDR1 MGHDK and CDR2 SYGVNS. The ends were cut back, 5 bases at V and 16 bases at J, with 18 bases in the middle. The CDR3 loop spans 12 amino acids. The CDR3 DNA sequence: TGTGCCAGCAGTCCCAATACCGGGACACCCTATTTT. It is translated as CASSPNTGTPYF.

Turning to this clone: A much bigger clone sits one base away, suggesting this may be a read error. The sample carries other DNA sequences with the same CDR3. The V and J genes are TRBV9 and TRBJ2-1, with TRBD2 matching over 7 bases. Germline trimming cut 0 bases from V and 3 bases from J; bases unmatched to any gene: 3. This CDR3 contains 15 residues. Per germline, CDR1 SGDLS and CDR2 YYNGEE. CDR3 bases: TGTGCCAGCAGCGTAGGGCTAGCGGACTACAATGAGCAGTTCTTC. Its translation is CASSVGLADYNEQFF.

The CDR3 sequence is CASSLGLENEHEQYF. The CDR3 bases are TGTGCCAGCAGTTTAGGACTCGAGAACGAGCACGAGCAGTACTTC. The chain has TRBV27 and TRBJ2-7, with D perhaps TRBD2 (5 bases). Germline CDR1 MNHEY, CDR2 SMNVEV (reference sequence). The CDR3 covers 15 residues. V shed 2 bases and J shed 5 bases, with 16 bases lying between them.

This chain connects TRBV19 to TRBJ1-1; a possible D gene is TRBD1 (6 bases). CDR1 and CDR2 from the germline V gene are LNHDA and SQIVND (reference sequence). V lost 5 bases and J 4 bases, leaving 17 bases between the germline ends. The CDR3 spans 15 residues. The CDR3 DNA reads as TGTGCCAGTAGTCGACGACAGGACCTAGGCACTGAAGCTTTCTTT. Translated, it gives CASSRRQDLGTEAFF.

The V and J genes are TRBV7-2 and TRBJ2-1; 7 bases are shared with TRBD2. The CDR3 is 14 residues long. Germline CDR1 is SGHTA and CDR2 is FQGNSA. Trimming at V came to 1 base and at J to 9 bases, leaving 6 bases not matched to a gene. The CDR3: CASSLGRTRSEQFF. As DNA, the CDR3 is TGTGCCAGCAGCTTAGGTAGGACTAGGAGTGAGCAGTTCTTC.